Below, 21 T cell receptor beta chains from the same sample are listed, as sequenced in a study of blood T cell repertoires in COVID-19. The method was immunoSEQ multiplex PCR; TCRdb's version includes in-frame clones alone and lacks a portion of them. The table lists tens of thousands of clones, roughly 88% of them singletons, with approximately 4.6% in the top ten. Sequencing was carried out using peripheral blood. The receptors were gathered from a human donor in a cohort sampled during active COVID-19.

On this clone: Within the sample, other DNA sequences also encode this same CDR3. The chain is built from TRBV7-9 and TRBJ1-5; D unclear. The length of the CDR3 is 14 residues. Per the germline V gene, CDR1 is SEHNR and CDR2 is FQNEAQ (reference sequence). V was clipped by 6 bases and J by 1 base, with 10 bases between them. The CDR3 DNA is TGTGCCAGCAGTCGGACGGGAAGCAATCAGCCCCAGCATTTT. Its protein product is CASSRTGSNQPQHF.

This clone has only one observation. The chain couples TRBV7-9 to TRBJ2-7, with 8 bases that match TRBD1. The CDR3 runs 14 residues. Germline trimming cut 2 bases from V and 3 bases from J; bases unmatched to any gene: 3. Looked up from germline, CDR1 is SEHNR and CDR2 is FQNEAQ (reference sequence). DNA of the CDR3: TGTGCCAGCAGCTTATCGACAGGGGACTACGAGCAGTACTTC. Its protein is CASSLSTGDYEQYF.

The chain recombines TRBV4-3 with TRBJ2-5; the match to TRBD1 covers 8 bases. CDR3 length: 18 amino acids. Germline-derived CDR1 and CDR2 are LGHNA and YSLEER. V trimming: 2 bases; J trimming: 4 bases; junction bases outside the gene matches: 15. CDR3 in amino acids: CASSQNLLRGQEGETQYF. DNA of the CDR3: TGCGCCAGCAGCCAAAATCTCCTGAGGGGACAGGAAGGAGAGACCCAGTACTTC.

This clone was counted only a few times. V usage is TRBV19 and J usage is TRBJ1-4; D is possibly TRBD1 (5 bases). CDR1 LNHDA and CDR2 SQIVND come from the germline V gene (reference sequence). Trimming took 8 bases from V and 1 from J, leaving 11 bases between them. The CDR3 sequence is 14 residues long. The CDR3 region is CASCDSLTNEKLFF. CDR3 in DNA: TGTGCCAGTTGTGACAGTCTAACTAATGAAAAACTGTTTTTT.

J is TRBJ2-7 and V is TRBV4-1; no reliable D call. With 2 bases removed from V and 2 bases from J, the gap between germline ends came to 13 bases. The CDR3 extends over 15 amino acids. Germline assignment: CDR1 MGHRA and CDR2 YSYEKL. CDR3 nucleotide sequence: TGCGCCAGCAGCCAAAACATGCGGAGCCCCTACGAGCAGTACTTC. This translates into CASSQNMRSPYEQYF.

The V gene is TRBV2, the J gene TRBJ2-2; TRBD1 might be the D (7 bases). This CDR3 is 15 amino acids long. Per germline, CDR1 SNHLY and CDR2 FYNNEI. The ends were cut back, 1 base at V and 6 bases at J, with 12 bases in the middle. As DNA, the CDR3 is TGTGCCAGCAGTGAAGACAGGGGAGGTCCCGGGGAGCTGTTTTTT. It is translated as CASSEDRGGPGELFF.

The chain uses TRBV11-3 and TRBJ2-3; D is ambiguous. Deletions cut 5 bases from V and 6 bases from J, with 9 bases between. Germline lookup yields CDR1 SGHNT and CDR2 YENEEA. CDR3 length equals 12 residues. The CDR3 nucleotides read TGTGCCAGCAGCACAAAGGAGGATACGCAGTATTTT. It codes for CASSTKEDTQYF.

The CDR3 sequence is CASIPLADSEGTQYF. The CDR3 DNA sequence: TGTGCCAGCATCCCGCTAGCGGATTCCGAGGGGACCCAGTACTTC. V and J are TRBV6-5 and TRBJ2-5, with TRBD2 matching 7 bases. V shed 7 bases and J 7 bases; nucleotides not matched to a gene: 15. CDR3 size: 15 residues. Looked up from germline, CDR1 is MNHEY and CDR2 is SVGAGI.

This chain links TRBV10-3 with TRBJ1-5; 8 nucleotides match TRBD1. CDR1 is ENHRY and CDR2 is SYGVKD in the germline V gene. Trimming removed 3 bases from V and 6 bases from J; junction bases left unmatched: 7. The CDR3 has 15 residues. This CDR3 is CAISDPDRASQPQHF. CDR3 DNA: TGTGCCATCAGTGACCCGGACAGGGCTAGTCAGCCCCAGCATTTT.

CDR3 in amino acids: CASSLGLVYEQYF. In DNA, the CDR3 is TGTGCCAGCAGCTTGGGACTAGTATACGAGCAGTACTTC. V usage is TRBV7-9 and J usage is TRBJ2-7; 8 nucleotides align to TRBD2. The CDR3 loop spans 13 amino acids. With 3 bases clipped from V and 4 bases from J, the junction kept 2 bases outside the gene matches. CDR1 and CDR2 (germline): SEHNR, FQNEAQ (reference sequence). The full variable domain, rest sourced from reference TRBV7-9 and TRBJ2-7, is DTGVSQNPRHKITKRGQNVTFRCDPISEHNRLYWYRQTLGQGPEFLTYFQNEAQLEKSRLLSDRFSAERPKGSFSTLEIQRTEQGDSAMYLCASSLGLVYEQYFGPGTRLTVT.

The V and J genes are TRBV27 and TRBJ2-5; D not resolved. Trimming left V 3 bases short and J 0 bases short, with 5 bases between. This CDR3 is built from 13 residues. The germline CDR1 and CDR2 sequences are MNHEY and SMNVEV (reference sequence). The CDR3 here is CASSFGYQETQYF. For the CDR3, the DNA is TGTGCCAGCAGTTTCGGGTACCAAGAGACCCAGTACTTC.

The genes are TRBV7-2 and TRBJ2-7; 12 nucleotides line up with TRBD1. After removal of 7 bases from V and 2 bases from J, the junction contained 15 bases not matched to a gene. The CDR3 has 18 residues. The germline gives CDR1 SGHTA, CDR2 FQGNSA. The CDR3 region is CASTLGGSRDRGPYEQYF. The CDR3 DNA reads TGTGCCAGCACCCTCGGCGGGTCGCGGGACAGGGGGCCCTACGAGCAGTACTTC.

The gene calls are TRBV18 and TRBJ1-4; weak D call: TRBD1 (6 bases). This CDR3 comprises 15 residues. Germline CDR1 KGHSH, CDR2 LQKENI. Trimming took 3 bases from V and 4 from J, leaving 12 bases between them. CDR3 residues: CASSPPRGSNEKLFF. CDR3 DNA sequence: TGTGCCAGCTCACCGCCCAGGGGTAGTAATGAAAAACTGTTTTTT.

The rearrangement links TRBV10-2 to TRBJ2-5; 8 positions agree with TRBD2. The CDR3 has 17 amino acids. V lost 6 bases to trimming and J lost 2 bases; unmatched junction nucleotides: 14. CDR1 and CDR2 (germline): WSHSY, SAAADI. This CDR3 reads CASRSGRRGDWQETQYF. The CDR3 DNA is TGCGCCAGCAGGAGCGGGAGAAGAGGGGACTGGCAAGAGACCCAGTACTTC.

The rearrangement joins TRBV5-6 to TRBJ1-6, with D possibly being TRBD1 (5 bases). The length of the CDR3 is 16 residues. Germline values: CDR1 SGHDT, CDR2 YYEEEE. V gave up 4 bases and J gave up 7 bases, with 18 bases separating them. This CDR3 reads CASSPTGGPMNSPLHF. Here the CDR3 DNA reads TGTGCCAGCAGCCCCACCGGGGGACCAATGAATTCACCCCTCCACTTT.

The V gene is TRBV2, the J gene TRBJ2-1, with a tentative D call TRBD1 (6 bases). V was clipped by 8 bases and J by 1 base, with 12 bases between them. Germline values: CDR1 SNHLY, CDR2 FYNNEI. There are 14 residues in the CDR3. The CDR3 is CASGQGSSYNEQFF. The CDR3, as DNA: TGTGCCAGCGGGCAGGGGTCATCCTACAATGAGCAGTTCTTC.

A note on this clone: A read error may be the cause here, since a much bigger clone is one base away. The genes are TRBV5-1 and TRBJ1-1; D call uncertain. The CDR3 loop spans 13 amino acids. Trimming took 3 bases from V and 1 from J, leaving 7 bases between them. CDR1 is SGHRS, CDR2 YFSETQ, per germline. The CDR3 loop is CASSSAGNTEAFF. DNA for the CDR3: TGCGCCAGCAGCTCCGCAGGGAACACTGAAGCTTTCTTT.

The rearrangement uses TRBV7-2 and TRBJ2-3; 7 bases agree with TRBD2. Trimming removed 5 bases from V and 0 bases from J; junction bases left unmatched: 11. Germline-derived CDR1 and CDR2 are SGHTA and FQGNSA. There are 17 residues in the CDR3. The CDR3 DNA sequence: TGTGCCAGCAGCCAGTCCCCCCCGGGGGGTAGCACAGATACGCAGTATTTT. It translates to CASSQSPPGGSTDTQYF.

The V call is TRBV27, the J call TRBJ2-7; 9 bases line up with TRBD1. CDR1 is MNHEY, CDR2 SMNVEV, per germline (reference sequence). V was clipped by 3 bases and J by 4 bases; unmatched bases: 7. There are 15 residues in the CDR3. CDR3 sequence (DNA): TGTGCCAGCAGTTTTAGGCGACAGGGGGGTTACGAGCAGTACTTC. Translation: CASSFRRQGGYEQYF.

The chain couples TRBV6-5 to TRBJ2-2, with TRBD1 matching over 8 bases. CDR3 size: 13 residues. Germline loops: CDR1 MNHEY, CDR2 SVGAGI. Trimming at V came to 11 bases and at J to 2 bases, leaving 4 bases not matched to a gene. CDR3 sequence (DNA): TGTGCCGGGGGGACAGGAAACACCGGGGAGCTGTTTTTT. It translates to CAGGTGNTGELFF.

The chain combines TRBV2 with TRBJ1-5; D is unresolved. The CDR3 is made up of 12 amino acids. Germline-derived CDR1 and CDR2 are SNHLY and FYNNEI. The V end was cut by 6 bases, the J end by 10 bases, with 13 bases between. CDR3 coding DNA: TGTGCCAGCAGCCGGATAGCGGAACCCCAGCATTTT. As protein: CASSRIAEPQHF. The full variable domain, in which reference TRBV2 and TRBJ1-5 provide the parts outside the CDR3, is EPEVTQTPSHQVTQMGQEVILRCVPISNHLYFYWYRQILGQKVEFLVSFYNNEISEKSEIFDDQFSVERPDGSNFTLKIRSTKLEDSAMYFCASSRIAEPQHFGDGTRLSIL.